The next 3 T cell receptor beta chains were all read from a single sample in a study of beta chain features in type 1 diabetes. Their antigen targets remain unknown. Study-wide points: Shortening that was moderate but significant affected the TCRB CDR3s of Type 1 diabetes patients in all four CD4+ subsets.

cDNA synthesis used the whole RNA isolate, giving expressed TCRB sequences. Measured with immunoSEQ multiplex PCR; TCRdb has only the in-frame clones, and not every one. The sample contains more than 55,000 clones, under 60% of which appear only once. The specimen sequenced was Tregs from blood. The receptor source for this set is a woman aged 35 to 49 with type 1 diabetes.

Here the CDR3 reads CASSREEVQPQHF. The DNA for the CDR3 is TGTGCCAGCAGCCGTGAGGAGGTTCAGCCCCAGCATTTT. The chain carries TRBV7-2 and TRBJ1-5, with D unresolved. The length of the CDR3 is 13 residues. Trimming pared 5 bases from V and 6 bases from J, leaving 11 bases between. The germline CDR1 and CDR2 sequences are SGHTA and FQGNSA.

This clone was picked up a small number of times. The chain joins TRBV15 to TRBJ1-1; weak D call: TRBD1 (5 bases). Germline CDR1 is LNHNV and CDR2 is YYDKDF (reference sequence). The ends were cut back, 2 bases at V and 0 bases at J, with 16 bases in the middle. This CDR3 has 17 residues. The CDR3 reads CATSRRPRQILNTEAFF. The CDR3 coding sequence is TGTGCCACCAGCAGACGCCCTAGACAGATTCTGAACACTGAAGCTTTCTTT.

The chain combines TRBV7-2 with TRBJ2-7; 10 nucleotides line up with TRBD1. CDR1 is SGHTA, CDR2 FQGNSA, per germline. The CDR3 runs to 15 residues. The V segment lost 6 bases and the J segment 1 base; nucleotides outside the gene matches: 6. CDR3 DNA: TGTGCCAGCAGGGATCCGGGACAGGGGTCCTACGAGCAGTACTTC. Translating it yields CASRDPGQGSYEQYF.